This T cell receptor (beta chain) comes out of a study of CD8+ T cells in alopecia areata. Treatment in this sample: oral pan-JAK inhibitor, 5-10 mg twice daily. RNA extraction was followed by reverse transcription into cDNA, which acted as the sequencing template. Assay: immunoSEQ multiplex PCR; the TCRdb copy retains only in-frame clones and omits some. The sample consists of 120,000 to 150,000 clones, approximately 86% of them appearing once. The sequence was obtained from a human donor with alopecia areata. The starting material was CD8+ T cells sorted from blood, obtained at week 4, from a patient treated with tofacitinib.

The DNA for the CDR3 is TGTGCCAGCAGCTCCAGAGACAGGGGGCATGCCTACAATGAGCAGTTCTTC. This encodes CASSSRDRGHAYNEQFF. V gene TRBV7-9 combines with J gene TRBJ2-1; TRBD1 aligns across 10 bases. Germline assignment: CDR1 SEHNR and CDR2 FQNEAQ (reference sequence). V lost 4 bases to trimming and J lost 2 bases; unmatched junction nucleotides: 8. The CDR3 spans 17 residues.